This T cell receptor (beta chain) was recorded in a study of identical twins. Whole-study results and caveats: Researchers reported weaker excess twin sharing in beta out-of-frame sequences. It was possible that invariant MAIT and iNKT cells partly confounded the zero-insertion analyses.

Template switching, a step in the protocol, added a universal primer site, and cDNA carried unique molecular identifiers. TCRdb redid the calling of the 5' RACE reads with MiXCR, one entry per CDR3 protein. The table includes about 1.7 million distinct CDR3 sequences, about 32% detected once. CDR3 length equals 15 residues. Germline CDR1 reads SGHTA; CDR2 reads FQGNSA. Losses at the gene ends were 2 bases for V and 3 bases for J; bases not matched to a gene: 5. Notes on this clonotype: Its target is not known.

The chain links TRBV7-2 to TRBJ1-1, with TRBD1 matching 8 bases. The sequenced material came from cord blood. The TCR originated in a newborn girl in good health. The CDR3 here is CASSLHGTGYTEAFF. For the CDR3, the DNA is TGTGCCAGCAGCTTACACGGGACAGGCTACACTGAAGCTTTCTTT.